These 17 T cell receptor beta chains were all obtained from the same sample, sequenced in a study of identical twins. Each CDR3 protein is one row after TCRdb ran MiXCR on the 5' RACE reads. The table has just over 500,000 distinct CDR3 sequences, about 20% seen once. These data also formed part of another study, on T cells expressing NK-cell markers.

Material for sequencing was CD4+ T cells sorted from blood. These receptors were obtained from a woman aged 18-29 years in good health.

DNA for the CDR3: TGTGCCAGCAGTAGTAGACAGGGGGAGAACTATGGCTACACCTTC. Translating gives CASSSRQGENYGYTF. The rearrangement uses TRBV6-1 and TRBJ1-2; 9 bases are a match to TRBD1. CDR3 length: 15 amino acids. The V segment lost 5 bases and the J segment 2 bases; nucleotides outside the gene matches: 6. Germline-derived CDR1 and CDR2 are MNHNS and SASEGT.

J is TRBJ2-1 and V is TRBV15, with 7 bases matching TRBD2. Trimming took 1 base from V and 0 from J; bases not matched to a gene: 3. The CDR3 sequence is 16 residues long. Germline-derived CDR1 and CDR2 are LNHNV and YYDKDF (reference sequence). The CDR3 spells CATSRGGGGSYNEQFF. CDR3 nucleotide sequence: TGTGCCACCAGCAGAGGTGGGGGGGGCTCCTACAATGAGCAGTTCTTC.

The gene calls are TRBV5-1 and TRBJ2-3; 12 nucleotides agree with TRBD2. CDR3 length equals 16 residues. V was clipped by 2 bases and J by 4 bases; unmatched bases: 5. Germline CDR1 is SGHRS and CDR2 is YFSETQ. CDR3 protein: CASSFLAGGPSDTQYF. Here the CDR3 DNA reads TGCGCCAGCAGCTTCCTAGCGGGGGGGCCCTCAGATACGCAGTATTTT.

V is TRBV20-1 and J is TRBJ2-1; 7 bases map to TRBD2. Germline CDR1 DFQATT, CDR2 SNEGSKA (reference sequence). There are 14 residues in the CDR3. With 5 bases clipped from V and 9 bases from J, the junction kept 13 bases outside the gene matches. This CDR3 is CSARQPGTTPEQFF. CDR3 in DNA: TGCAGTGCTCGCCAGCCCGGGACTACCCCTGAGCAGTTCTTC.

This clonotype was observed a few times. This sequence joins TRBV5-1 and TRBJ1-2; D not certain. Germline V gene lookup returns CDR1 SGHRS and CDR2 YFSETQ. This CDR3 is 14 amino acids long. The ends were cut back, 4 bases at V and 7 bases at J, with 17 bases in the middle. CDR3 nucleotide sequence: TGCGCCAGCAGCCCCGCCGAGGGCGTCGCTGGCTACACCTTC. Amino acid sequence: CASSPAEGVAGYTF.

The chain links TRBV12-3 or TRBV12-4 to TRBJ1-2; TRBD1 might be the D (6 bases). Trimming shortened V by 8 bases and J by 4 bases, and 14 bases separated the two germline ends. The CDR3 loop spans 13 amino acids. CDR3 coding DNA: TGTGCCAGCGGGGGAGGGGGGCGCTATGGCTACACCTTC. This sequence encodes CASGGGGRYGYTF.

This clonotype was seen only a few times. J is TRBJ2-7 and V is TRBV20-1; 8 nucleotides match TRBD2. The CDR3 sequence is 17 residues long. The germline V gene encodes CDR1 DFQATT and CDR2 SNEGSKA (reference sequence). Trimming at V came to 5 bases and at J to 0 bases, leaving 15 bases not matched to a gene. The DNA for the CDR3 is TGCAGTGCTCTGGATGGAGCTAGCGGGTATAGCTCCTACGAGCAGTACTTC. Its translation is CSALDGASGYSSYEQYF.

The CDR3 region has the DNA TGTGCCAGCAGACGGGGACGGTACTACGAGCAGTACTTC. Translation gives CASRRGRYYEQYF. The chain links TRBV12-3 or TRBV12-4 to TRBJ2-7, with D possibly being TRBD1 or TRBD2 (5 bases each). Trimming removed 6 bases from V and 3 bases from J, with 12 bases in between. The CDR3 has 13 amino acids.

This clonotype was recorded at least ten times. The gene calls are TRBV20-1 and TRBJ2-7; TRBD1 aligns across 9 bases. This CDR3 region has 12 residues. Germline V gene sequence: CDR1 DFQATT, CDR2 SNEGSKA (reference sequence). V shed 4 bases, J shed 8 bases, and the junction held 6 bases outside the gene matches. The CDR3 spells CSANRQGDQQYF. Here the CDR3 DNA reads TGCAGTGCTAACCGACAGGGGGATCAGCAGTACTTC.

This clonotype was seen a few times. The CDR3 spells CASSQGLNRQHSPLHF. The CDR3 DNA reads as TGTGCCAGCAGCCAAGGACTCAACCGACAGCATTCACCCCTCCACTTT. The J gene is TRBJ1-6, the V gene TRBV3-1; TRBD1 might be the D (5 bases). The V end was cut by 1 base, the J end by 8 bases, with 15 bases between. The CDR3 is 16 amino acids. The germline V gene encodes CDR1 LGHDT and CDR2 YNNKEL (reference sequence).

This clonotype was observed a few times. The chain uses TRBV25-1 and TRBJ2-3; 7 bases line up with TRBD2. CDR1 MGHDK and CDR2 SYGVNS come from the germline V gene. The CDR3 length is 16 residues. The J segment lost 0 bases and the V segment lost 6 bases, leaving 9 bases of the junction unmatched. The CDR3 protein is CASSPPTSPSTDTQYF. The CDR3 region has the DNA TGTGCCAGCAGCCCCCCGACTAGCCCTAGCACAGATACGCAGTATTTT.

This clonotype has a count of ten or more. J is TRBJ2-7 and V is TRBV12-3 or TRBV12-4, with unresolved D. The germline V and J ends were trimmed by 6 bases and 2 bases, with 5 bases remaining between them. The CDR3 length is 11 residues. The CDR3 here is CASSPAYEQYF. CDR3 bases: TGTGCCAGCAGCCCGGCCTACGAGCAGTACTTC.

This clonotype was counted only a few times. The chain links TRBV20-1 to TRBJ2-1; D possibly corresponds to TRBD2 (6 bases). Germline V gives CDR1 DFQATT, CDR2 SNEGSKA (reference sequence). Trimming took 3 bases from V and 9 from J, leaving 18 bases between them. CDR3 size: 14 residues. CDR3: CSARPGNRRGEQFF. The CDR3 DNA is TGCAGTGCTAGGCCGGGGAATCGGCGGGGTGAGCAGTTCTTC.

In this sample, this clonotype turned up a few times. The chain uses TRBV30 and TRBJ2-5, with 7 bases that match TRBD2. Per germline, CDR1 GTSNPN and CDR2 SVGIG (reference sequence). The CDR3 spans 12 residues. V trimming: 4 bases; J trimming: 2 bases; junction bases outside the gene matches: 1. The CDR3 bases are TGTGCCTGGAAGGGACTACAAGAGACCCAGTACTTC. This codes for CAWKGLQETQYF.

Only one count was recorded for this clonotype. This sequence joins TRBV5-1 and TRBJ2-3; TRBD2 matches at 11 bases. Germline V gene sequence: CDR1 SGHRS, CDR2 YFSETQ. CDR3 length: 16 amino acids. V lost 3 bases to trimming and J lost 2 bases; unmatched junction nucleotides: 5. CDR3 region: CASSWGTSGYTDTQYF. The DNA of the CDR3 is TGCGCCAGCAGCTGGGGGACTAGCGGATACACAGATACGCAGTATTTT.

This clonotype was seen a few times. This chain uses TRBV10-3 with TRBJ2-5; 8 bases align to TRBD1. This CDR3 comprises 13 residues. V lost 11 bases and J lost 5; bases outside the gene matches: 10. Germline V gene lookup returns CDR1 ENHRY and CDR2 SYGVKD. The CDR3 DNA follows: TGTGCCTCCCAAAAGGGACAGGACGAGACCCAGTACTTC. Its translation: CASQKGQDETQYF.

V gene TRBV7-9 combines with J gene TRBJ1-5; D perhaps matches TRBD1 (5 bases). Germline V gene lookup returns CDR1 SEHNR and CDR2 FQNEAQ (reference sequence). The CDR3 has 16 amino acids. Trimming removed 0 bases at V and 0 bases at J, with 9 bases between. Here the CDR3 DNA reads TGTGCCAGCAGCTTAGCCCGGGACTATAGCAATCAGCCCCAGCATTTT. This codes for CASSLARDYSNQPQHF.